The 20 T cell receptor beta chains reported below all come from one sample, sequenced in a study of cytomegalovirus exposure and HLA in healthy donors (TCRdb year 2017). Libraries were made using the immunoSEQ multiplex PCR assay. The multiplex PCR relied on a mix of 60 forward primers for TCR Vbeta segments and 13 reverse primers for TCR Jbeta segments. TCRdb re-hosts the immuneACCESS table, in-frame sequences only. Its copies lack some clones; in the studies checked, an unresolved V gene accounts for under half of them, and the cause for the rest is not known. Recorded for this sample are 140,000 to 150,000 clones; roughly 68% of them occurred a single time. Together, the top ten hold about 4.5% of the sample. The sequenced material came from PBMCs. The receptors originated from a man in his sixties in good health and CMV-seronegative.

V is TRBV19 and J is TRBJ1-1; TRBD1 is a possible D gene (5 bases). CDR1 and CDR2 from the germline V gene are LNHDA and SQIVND (reference sequence). The CDR3 runs 15 residues. V was pared by 5 bases and J by 1 base, with 14 bases between. CDR3 in amino acids: CASSFPRQGNTEAFF. In DNA form, the CDR3 reads TGTGCCAGTAGTTTCCCTCGCCAGGGGAACACTGAAGCTTTCTTT.

This sequence joins TRBV11-1 and TRBJ2-7; no firm D call. This CDR3 spans 14 amino acids. Germline V CDR1 and CDR2: SGHAT, FQDESV (reference sequence). V lost 3 bases to trimming and J lost 3 bases, with 12 bases between them. The CDR3 loop reads CASSLGAFGYEQYF. The CDR3, as DNA: TGTGCCAGCAGCTTGGGCGCCTTCGGCTACGAGCAGTACTTC.

This chain uses TRBV27 with TRBJ2-7, with D perhaps matching TRBD1 (6 bases). This CDR3 comprises 14 residues. Trimming stripped 6 bases from V and 4 bases from J, with 16 bases between. CDR1 and CDR2 (germline): MNHEY, SMNVEV (reference sequence). The CDR3 DNA reads as TGTGCCAGCAGACCTAACAGGGTGGGATACGAGCAGTACTTC. Translating it yields CASRPNRVGYEQYF.

The chain recombines TRBV2 with TRBJ2-7, with D unclear. From germline, CDR1 is SNHLY and CDR2 FYNNEI. Trimming left V 2 bases short and J 0 bases short, with 8 bases between. The CDR3 is 14 residues long. In nucleotides, the CDR3 is TGTGCCAGCAGTGAAACCGCACACTCCTACGAGCAGTACTTC. This translates into CASSETAHSYEQYF.

The chain carries TRBV7-2 and TRBJ2-7, with 10 bases fitting TRBD2. Per the germline V gene, CDR1 is SGHTA and CDR2 is FQGNSA. After removal of 1 base from V and 6 bases from J, the junction contained 6 bases not matched to a gene. The CDR3 length is 15 residues. The CDR3 loop reads CASSLGVAGGFEQYF. The CDR3 region has the DNA TGTGCCAGCAGCTTAGGTGTAGCGGGAGGTTTCGAGCAGTACTTC. Using reference TRBV7-2 and TRBJ2-7 for the parts outside the CDR3, the full variable domain is GAGVSQSPSNKVTEKGKDVELRCDPISGHTALYWYRQSLGQGLEFLIYFQGNSAPDKSGLPSDRFSAERTGGSVSTLTIQRTQQEDSAVYLCASSLGVAGGFEQYFGPGTRLTVT.

In its sample, this clone was seen once. The CDR3 here is CAWSVSLAGSGDTQYF. In DNA form, the CDR3 reads TGTGCCTGGAGTGTAAGTTTAGCAGGGTCAGGGGATACGCAGTATTTT. The chain couples TRBV30 to TRBJ2-3; possible D gene TRBD1, 5 bases. Per the germline V gene, CDR1 is GTSNPN and CDR2 is SVGIG (reference sequence). The ends were cut back, 0 bases at V and 6 bases at J, with 19 bases in the middle. This CDR3 is built from 16 residues.

This chain uses TRBV28 with TRBJ1-1, with 9 bases matching TRBD1. The J segment lost 11 bases and the V segment lost 2 bases, leaving 9 bases of the junction unmatched. This CDR3 comprises 14 residues. From germline, CDR1 is MDHEN and CDR2 SYDVKM. CDR3 nucleotide sequence: TGTGCCAGCAGTTTAGGACAGGGGAGACGTTGGGCTTTCTTT. Amino acids: CASSLGQGRRWAFF.

The chain recombines TRBV5-1 with TRBJ2-3; 11 bases are shared with TRBD2. This CDR3 is 16 amino acids long. CDR1 SGHRS and CDR2 YFSETQ come from the germline V gene. With 7 bases clipped from V and 7 bases from J, the junction kept 14 bases outside the gene matches. This chain's CDR3 is CASSFLPGTSGNTQYF. CDR3 nucleotides: TGCGCCAGCTCCTTTCTACCCGGGACTAGCGGTAATACGCAGTATTTT.

The table lists this clone with a few counts. The chain carries TRBV5-6 and TRBJ2-7; D not resolved. The CDR3 loop spans 12 amino acids. Deletions cut 0 bases from V and 3 bases from J, with 4 bases between. The germline V gene encodes CDR1 SGHDT and CDR2 YYEEEE. The chain's CDR3 is CASSLALYEQYF. For the CDR3, the DNA is TGTGCCAGCAGCTTGGCCCTCTACGAGCAGTACTTC.

This chain uses TRBV5-4 with TRBJ2-5; 9 nucleotides align to TRBD1. The CDR3 extends over 15 amino acids. Germline values: CDR1 SGHNT, CDR2 YYREEE (reference sequence). Trimming at V came to 5 bases and at J to 4 bases, leaving 9 bases not matched to a gene. CDR3 coding DNA: TGTGCCAGCAGAGGGGGACAGGGTGGAGTAGAGACCCAGTACTTC. This gives the protein CASRGGQGGVETQYF. Full variable domain (rest looked up from reference TRBV5-4 and TRBJ2-5): ETGVTQSPTHLIKTRGQQVTLRCSSQSGHNTVSWYQQALGQGPQFIFQYYREEENGRGNFPPRFSGLQFPNYSSELNVNALELDDSALYLCASRGGQGGVETQYFGPGTRLLVL.

V is TRBV28 and J is TRBJ1-2; D might be TRBD1 (6 bases). Germline-derived CDR1 and CDR2 are MDHEN and SYDVKM. Trimming took off 3 bases at V and 9 bases at J, with 14 bases between the two ends. CDR3 length: 13 amino acids. CDR3: CASSLGTGGRYTF. The CDR3 region has the DNA TGTGCCAGCAGTTTGGGGACGGGGGGGCGCTACACCTTC.

The chain joins TRBV9 to TRBJ2-2; D might be TRBD2 (6 bases). Trimming cost V 0 bases and J 1 base, with 10 bases left between them. The CDR3 extends over 16 amino acids. Germline V gene sequence: CDR1 SGDLS, CDR2 YYNGEE. The CDR3 reads CASSVDAGLNTGELFF. The CDR3 coding sequence is TGTGCCAGCAGCGTAGACGCGGGATTGAACACCGGGGAGCTGTTTTTT.

This sequence joins TRBV5-1 and TRBJ2-5; 10 bases are shared with TRBD2. The J call is doubtful: the DNA matches TRBJ2-7 better. CDR3 size: 14 residues. Germline CDR1 SGHRS, CDR2 YFSETQ. CDR3 sequence (DNA): TGCGCCAGCAGCCTGCTAGCGGGAGACGACGAGCAGTACTTC. Translating it yields CASSLLAGDDEQYF.

The genes are TRBV6-1 and TRBJ2-7; tentative D call: TRBD2 (7 bases). Trimming removed 3 bases at V and 3 bases at J, with 15 bases between. This CDR3 is built from 15 residues. Germline values: CDR1 MNHNS, CDR2 SASEGT. The CDR3 spells CASSEWGGPGYEQYF. In DNA, the CDR3 is TGTGCCAGCAGTGAGTGGGGGGGGCCAGGCTACGAGCAGTACTTC.

V and J are TRBV29-1 and TRBJ1-1; 8 bases line up with TRBD1. The junction had 6 bases not matched to a gene; V was cut back by 5 bases and J by 4 bases. CDR3 size: 13 residues. CDR1 SQVTM and CDR2 ANQGSEA come from the germline V gene. CDR3 protein: CSVRQGWGTEAFF. The DNA of the CDR3 is TGCAGCGTTAGACAGGGGTGGGGCACTGAAGCTTTCTTT.

The J gene is TRBJ2-3, the V gene TRBV5-1; 10 nucleotides line up with TRBD2. V dropped 0 bases and J dropped 2; count of bases not matched to a gene: 6. From germline, CDR1 is SGHRS and CDR2 YFSETQ. The CDR3 is 17 residues long. The DNA of the CDR3 is TGCGCCAGCAGCTTGGTAACTAGCGGGACTTACACAGATACGCAGTATTTT. Translating gives CASSLVTSGTYTDTQYF. Supplemented by reference TRBV5-1 and TRBJ2-3, the full variable domain reads KAGVTQTPRYLIKTRGQQVTLSCSPISGHRSVSWYQQTPGQGLQFLFEYFSETQRNKGNFPGRFSGRQFSNSRSEMNVSTLELGDSALYLCASSLVTSGTYTDTQYFGPGTRLTVL.

V is TRBV28 and J is TRBJ2-2; possible D gene TRBD1, 6 bases. The germline gives CDR1 MDHEN, CDR2 SYDVKM. The length of the CDR3 is 14 residues. The germline V and J ends were trimmed by 6 bases and 0 bases, with 8 bases remaining between them. The CDR3 reads CASRGAPNTGELFF. The CDR3 coding sequence is TGTGCCAGCAGGGGGGCCCCGAACACCGGGGAGCTGTTTTTT.

This chain uses TRBV19 with TRBJ2-3; 10 bases align to TRBD1. Germline CDR1 and CDR2: LNHDA and SQIVND (reference sequence). V gave up 3 bases and J gave up 1 base; unmatched junction bases: 13. The length of the CDR3 is 19 residues. The CDR3 reads CASSIWTGGMGYGTDTQYF. CDR3 DNA sequence: TGTGCCAGTAGTATCTGGACAGGGGGAATGGGCTACGGCACAGATACGCAGTATTTT.

The chain joins TRBV4-3 to TRBJ2-3, with TRBD2 matching 11 bases. V lost 3 bases and J lost 2; bases outside the gene matches: 10. The CDR3 contains 18 residues. CDR1 LGHNA and CDR2 YSLEER come from the germline V gene. The CDR3 sequence is CASSHPMGLAASTDTQYF. The CDR3 DNA reads as TGCGCCAGCAGCCATCCTATGGGACTAGCGGCCTCCACAGATACGCAGTATTTT.

The chain links TRBV19 to TRBJ2-7, with TRBD1 matching over 8 bases. CDR1 LNHDA and CDR2 SQIVND come from the germline V gene (reference sequence). V dropped 3 bases and J dropped 6; count of bases not matched to a gene: 7. The CDR3 covers 14 residues. This CDR3 reads CASSIRGTGSEQYF. CDR3 in DNA: TGTGCCAGTAGTATCAGGGGGACAGGCAGCGAGCAGTACTTC.